This T cell receptor (beta chain) was profiled in a study of blood T cell repertoires in COVID-19 (dated by TCRdb to about 2020). With regard to the full study: Samples from collaborators originated in the United States, Italy and Spain and spanned both the acute and convalescent phases of COVID-19. The prospective study material was composed of cDNA or gDNA derived from T cells, B-cell-depleted T cells, or PBMCs. The dataset comprised deeply sampled blood TCRbeta repertoires from subjects exposed to, actively infected with, or recovered from COVID-19. The repertoires were released in a freely available public database meant as a resource for research on the immune response to SARS-CoV-2. Samples came from the ongoing ImmuneRACE study (first 160 participants) plus 1,254 subjects from 6 global collaborators. A de-identified subject ID, COVID-19 status, age in years and sex were almost always included in the sample metadata. Where HLA class I and class II types were available, the types were taken from metadata supplied by the sample provider, not from assay-based typing. Summary of the overall study and its limitations: The quantity of clinical and demographic metadata differed by source and by participant and was supplied without curation.

TCRbeta CDR3 regions were amplified from genomic DNA using the immunoSEQ Assay, a bias-controlled multiplex PCR. Under the source paper's analysis protocol: The number of nucleated cells in each sample was estimated by amplification of reference gene primers within the assay. To quantify the absolute abundance of each unique TCRbeta CDR3 rearrangement, sequence reads were collapsed and filtered. For each sample, productive Simpson clonality was calculated as the square root of Simpson's diversity index across productive rearrangements. TCRdb re-hosts the immuneACCESS table, in-frame sequences only. Its copies lack some clones; in the studies checked, an unresolved V gene accounts for under half of them, and the cause for the rest is not known. V and J calls and clone size are those listed in that table; D and trimming were worked out from the DNA. The sample table holds 200,000 to 250,000 clones, of which roughly 90% were seen once. The top ten hold around 2.6% of the sample.

In the prospective study, participants were about 18 to 100 years old, resided in under 30 geographic areas of the United States, and were enrolled through a virtual design. In the prospective study, cohorts were assigned on the basis of participant-reported clinical history obtained from a screening survey and a study questionnaire. In the prospective study, whole blood, serum and a nasopharyngeal or oropharyngeal swab were collected from each participant by mobile phlebotomists. Prospective study participants could optionally give additional blood draws and questionnaires over a roughly 2-month period. Before DNA extraction, blood samples from the prospective study were shipped at room temperature or frozen. There are a few counts of this clone. No cognate antigen has been identified for it. No much larger clonotype is one base removed from it; base qualities were not supplied. CDR1 and CDR2, per the germline V gene, are SGHTA and FQGNSA. There are 14 amino acids in the CDR3, from cysteine to phenylalanine inclusive. Only CDR3 DNA remains: 42 bases, in frame from the first base. Trimming costs V 1 base and J 0 bases, and their ends lie 5 bases apart.

The chain employs TRBV7-2 and TRBJ2-3; confidence is insufficient to name the D gene. Material: PBMCs or T cells enriched from blood (not recorded which). This TCR was sampled from a woman aged 30 to 39 with acute COVID-19. The base sequence is TGTGCCAGCAGCTTAGTGCGGAGCACAGATACGCAGTATTTT. Translated, it gives CASSLVRSTDTQYF.